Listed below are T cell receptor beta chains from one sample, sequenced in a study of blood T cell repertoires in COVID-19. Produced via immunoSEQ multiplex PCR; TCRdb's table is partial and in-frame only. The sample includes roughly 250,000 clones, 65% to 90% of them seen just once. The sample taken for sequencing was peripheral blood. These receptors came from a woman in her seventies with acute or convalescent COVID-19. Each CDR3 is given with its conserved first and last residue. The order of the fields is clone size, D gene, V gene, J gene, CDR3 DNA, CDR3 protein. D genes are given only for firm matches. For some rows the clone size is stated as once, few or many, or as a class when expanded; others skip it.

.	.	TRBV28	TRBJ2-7	TGTGCCAGCAGTTTAGTGGGGGGTCCCTCCTACGAGCAGTACTTC	CASSLVGGPSYEQYF
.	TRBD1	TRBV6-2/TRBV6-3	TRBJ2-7	TGTGCCAGCAGTTACCCCGAGGGACAGGAGACCTACGAGCAGTACTTC	CASSYPEGQETYEQYF
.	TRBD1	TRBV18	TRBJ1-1	TGTGCCAGCTCACCACGGGGGACAGGGGGCGGGAACACTGAAGCTTTCTTT	CASSPRGTGGGNTEAFF
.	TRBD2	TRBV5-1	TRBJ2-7	TGCGCCAGCAGCTCCCCTAGCGGGGACGTCTACGAGCAGTACTTC	CASSSPSGDVYEQYF
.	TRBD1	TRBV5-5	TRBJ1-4	TGTGCCAGCAGCTATACAGGGGGAAGGGAAAAACTGTTTTTT	CASSYTGGREKLFF
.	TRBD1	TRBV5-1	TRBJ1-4	TGCGCCAGCCAAACCGGGACAGGCCCGAGTGAAAAACTGTTTTTT	CASQTGTGPSEKLFF
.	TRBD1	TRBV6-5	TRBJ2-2	TGTGCCAGCAGTCGGACAGGCTCGAACACCGGGGAGCTGTTTTTT	CASSRTGSNTGELFF
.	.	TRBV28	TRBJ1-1	TGTGCCAGCAGTTTACAGGGTCCGTTCACTGAAGCTTTCTTT	CASSLQGPFTEAFF
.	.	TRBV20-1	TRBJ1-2	TGCAGTGCTATCAGTCCGCCTGGCTACACCTTC	CSAISPPGYTF
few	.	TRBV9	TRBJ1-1	TGTGCCAGCAGCGTAGTGGACAGAGTTTTGAATGAAGCTTTCTTT	CASSVVDRVLNEAFF
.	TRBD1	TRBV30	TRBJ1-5	TGTGCCTGGAGCCCCGGGACAGGTCCGAATCAGCCCCAGCATTTT	CAWSPGTGPNQPQHF
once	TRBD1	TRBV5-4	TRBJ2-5	TGTGCCAGCAGCTCGGGACAGCTCCGAAGGGAGACCCAGTACTTC	CASSSGQLRRETQYF
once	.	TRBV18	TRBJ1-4	TGTGCCAGCTCACCCAGGGACACCTTCGGAGAAGGACTGTTTTTT	CASSPRDTFGEGLFF
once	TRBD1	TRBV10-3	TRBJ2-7	TGTGCCATCAAGGGGGCCGCCTACGAGCAGTACTTC	CAIKGAAYEQYF
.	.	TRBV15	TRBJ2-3	TGTGCCACCAGCAACGCGTGGGCGGGGCTCACAGATACGCAGTATTTT	CATSNAWAGLTDTQYF
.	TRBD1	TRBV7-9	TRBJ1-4	TGTGCCAGCAGCGGAGGACAGGGGGCATATGAAAAACTGTTTTTT	CASSGGQGAYEKLFF
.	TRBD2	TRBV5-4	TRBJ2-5	TGTGCCAGCAGCTTGTGGCTAGCGGGGGCGGGAGAGACCCAGTACTTC	CASSLWLAGAGETQYF
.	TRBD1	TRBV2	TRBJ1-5	TGTGCCAGCACCATGGACAGGGGGAGCAATCAGCCCCAGCATTTT	CASTMDRGSNQPQHF
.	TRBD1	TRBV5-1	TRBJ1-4	TGCGCCAGCAGCCTCGCGAACCTGGACAGACAGGGTTATGAAAAACTGTTTTTT	CASSLANLDRQGYEKLFF
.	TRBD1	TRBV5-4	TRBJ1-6	TGTGCCAGCAGCGCTGACGGGACAGGTAATTCACCCCTCCACTTT	CASSADGTGNSPLHF
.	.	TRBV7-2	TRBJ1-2	TGTGCCAGCAGCCGGGACGGGAGGGGGAACTATGGCTACACCTTC	CASSRDGRGNYGYTF
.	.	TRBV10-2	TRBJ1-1	TGCGCCAGCAGATACGACAGAAACACTGAAGCTTTCTTT	CASRYDRNTEAFF
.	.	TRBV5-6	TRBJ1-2	TGTGCCAGCCTAGGGACAAATGAAATCTACACCTTC	CASLGTNEIYTF
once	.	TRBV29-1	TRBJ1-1	TGCAGCGTTGCTCGGGGTGACACTGAAGCTTTCTTT	CSVARGDTEAFF
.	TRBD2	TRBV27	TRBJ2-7	TGTGCCAGCAGTTCATCTTACGGGGGAGGGGAGCAGTACTTC	CASSSSYGGGEQYF
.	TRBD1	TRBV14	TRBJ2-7	TGTGCCAGCAGCCAAGCTCTAGGACAGGGGACCTACGAGCAGTACTTC	CASSQALGQGTYEQYF
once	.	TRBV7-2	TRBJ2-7	TGTGCCAGCAGCTCGAGCTCCTACGAGCAGTACTTC	CASSSSSYEQYF
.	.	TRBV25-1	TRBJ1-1	TGTGCCAGCAGGGAGGCGGGGATGAACACTGAAGCTTTCTTT	CASREAGMNTEAFF
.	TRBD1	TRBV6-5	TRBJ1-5	TGTGCCAGCAGTCGGACAGGGGGCGGTCAGCCCCAGCATTTT	CASSRTGGGQPQHF
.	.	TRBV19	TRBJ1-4	TGTGCCAGTAGTATCCGGGCGGGAACTAATGAAAAACTGTTTTTT	CASSIRAGTNEKLFF
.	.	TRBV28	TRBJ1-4	TGTGCCAGCAGTTTAATTTGGGGGGCTAATGAAAAACTGTTTTTT	CASSLIWGANEKLFF
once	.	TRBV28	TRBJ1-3	TGTGCCAGCAGTGCCATTCCAGGGATATCTGGAAACACCATATATTTT	CASSAIPGISGNTIYF
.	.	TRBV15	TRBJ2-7	TGTGCCACCAGCAGTGAACAGGGTTACGAGCAGTACTTC	CATSSEQGYEQYF
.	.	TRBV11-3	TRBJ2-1	TGTGCCAGCAGCCGCACTAGCAGATTGGATGAGCAGTTCTTC	CASSRTSRLDEQFF
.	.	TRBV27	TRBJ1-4	TGTGCCAGCAGTTCGGGGTTTTATAGGGCTAATGAAAAACTGTTTTTT	CASSSGFYRANEKLFF
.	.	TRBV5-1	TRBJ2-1	TGCGCCAGCAGCTTGGGCGGGGGCTTGTACAATGAGCAGTTCTTC	CASSLGGGLYNEQFF
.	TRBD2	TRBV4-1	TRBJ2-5	TGCGCCAGCACAGTGGGACTAGCGGACCAAGAGACCCAGTACTTC	CASTVGLADQETQYF
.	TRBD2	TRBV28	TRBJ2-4	TGTGCCAGCATCTCGGCGGGGGGCAGGGCCAAAAACATTCAGTACTTC	CASISAGGRAKNIQYF
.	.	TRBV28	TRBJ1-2	TGTGCCAGCAGTTCTCTACAGGGCTCGGGTGGCTACACCTTC	CASSSLQGSGGYTF
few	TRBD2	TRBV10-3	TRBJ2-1	TGTGCCATCAGTGAAGTACCTAGCGGGAGCTCCTACAATGAGCAGTTCTTC	CAISEVPSGSSYNEQFF
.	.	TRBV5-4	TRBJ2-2	TGTGCCAGCAGCCTCGGACGGGGGACCGGGGAGCTGTTTTTT	CASSLGRGTGELFF
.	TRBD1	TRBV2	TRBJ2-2	TGTGCCAGCAGGGACAGGAGGAACACCGGGGAGCTGTTTTTT	CASRDRRNTGELFF
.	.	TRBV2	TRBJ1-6	TGTGCCAGCAGTGACGAGTCTATTGGTAATTCACCCCTCCACTTT	CASSDESIGNSPLHF
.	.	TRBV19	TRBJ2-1	TGTGCCACCAGCCCATCCCGCGGGAATGAGCAGTTCTTC	CATSPSRGNEQFF
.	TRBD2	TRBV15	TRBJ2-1	TGTGCCACCAGCAGAGATAGCGGGTGGGTAGACCAGTTCTTC	CATSRDSGWVDQFF
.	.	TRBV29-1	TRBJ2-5	TGCAGCGCCGTACGGGGTGGGGTCCAAGAGACCCAGTACTTC	CSAVRGGVQETQYF
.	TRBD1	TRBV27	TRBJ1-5	TGTGCCAGCAGTAGGACGACAGGGAGCAATCAGCCCCAGCATTTT	CASSRTTGSNQPQHF
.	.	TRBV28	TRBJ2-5	TGTGCCAGCAGCTCTGAACAGGTCATAGAAAAAGGCGAGACCCAGTACTTC	CASSSEQVIEKGETQYF
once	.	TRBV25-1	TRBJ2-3	TGTGCCAGCAGTGAATCCGGGAGAGGTACAGATACGCAGTATTTT	CASSESGRGTDTQYF
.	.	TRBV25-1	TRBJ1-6	TGTGCCAGCAGTGTATCCCTCCGGGGGACGGGGAATTCACCCCTCCACTTT	CASSVSLRGTGNSPLHF
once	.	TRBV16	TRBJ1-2	TGTGCCAGCAGCCCAGGGCCCTACTATGGCTACACCTTC	CASSPGPYYGYTF
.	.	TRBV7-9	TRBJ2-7	TGTGCCAGCAGCCTATCCTACGAGCAGTACTTC	CASSLSYEQYF
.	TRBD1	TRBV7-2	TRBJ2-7	TGTGCCAGCAGCCTAACCGGGGGACAGGGGCCCTACGAGCAGTACTTC	CASSLTGGQGPYEQYF
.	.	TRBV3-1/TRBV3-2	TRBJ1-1	TGTGCCAGCAGTCGACTACAGGGGAACACTGAAGCTTTCTTT	CASSRLQGNTEAFF
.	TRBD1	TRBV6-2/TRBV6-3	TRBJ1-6	TGTGCCAGCAGTTACAGGGACAGGAATTCACCCCTCCACTTT	CASSYRDRNSPLHF